This T cell receptor (beta chain) comes out of a study of blood T cells in healthy people across ages. Overall study findings and caveats: Donor CMV status was unknown, possibly confounding expanded clonotype changes.

A J-beta primer mix and a sample-barcoded 5' primer were used in a second PCR of about 7 to 12 cycles. In TCRdb, the 5' RACE reads were re-called with MiXCR into one record per CDR3 protein. The sample shows about 640,000 distinct CDR3 sequences, about 54% of them seen only once. The CDR3 totals 14 residues. Germline CDR1 reads SGDLS; CDR2 reads YYNGEE. V was cut by 3 bases and J by 5 bases, with 15 bases left in between. Of note for this clonotype: No antigen is known for it.

Sequencing used blood. The TCR was taken from a man between 60 and 70 years old in good health. The chain couples TRBV9 to TRBJ2-7; the D gene is possibly TRBD1 (6 bases). The DNA of the CDR3 is TGTGCCAGCAGCGCCTTGGGGGCTTCTGACGAGCAGTACTTC. Protein product: CASSALGASDEQYF.